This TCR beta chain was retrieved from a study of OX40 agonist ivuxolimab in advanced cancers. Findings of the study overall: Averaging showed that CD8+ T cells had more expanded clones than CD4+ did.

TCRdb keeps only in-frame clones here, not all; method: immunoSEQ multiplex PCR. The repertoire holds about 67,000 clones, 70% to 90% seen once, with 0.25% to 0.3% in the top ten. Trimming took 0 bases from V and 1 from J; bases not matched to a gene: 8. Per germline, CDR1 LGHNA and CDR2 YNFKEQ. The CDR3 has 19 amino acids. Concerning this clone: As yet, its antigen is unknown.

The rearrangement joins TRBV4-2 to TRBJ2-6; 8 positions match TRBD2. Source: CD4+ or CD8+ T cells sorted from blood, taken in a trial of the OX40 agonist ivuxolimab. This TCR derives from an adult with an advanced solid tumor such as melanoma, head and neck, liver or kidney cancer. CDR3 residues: CASSQDPSGSSSGANVLTF. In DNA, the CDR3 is TGTGCCAGCAGCCAAGACCCCAGCGGGAGTTCTTCTGGGGCCAACGTCCTGACTTTC.